A single sample gave rise to the 18 T cell receptor beta chains below, sequenced in a study of beta chain features in type 1 diabetes. All of the isolated RNA was reverse transcribed, so expressed TCRB transcripts were sequenced. Sequencing was performed with immunoSEQ multiplex PCR; in TCRdb, only in-frame clones are kept and a portion is missing. The table shows 150,000 or so clones, with about 10% occurring only once. Sequencing was performed on central memory CD4+ T cells from blood. The receptors stem from a man between 18 and 35 years old in good health.

The gene calls are TRBV19 and TRBJ2-3, with 8 bases identical to TRBD2. Unmatched junction bases numbered 12, after V lost 7 bases and J lost 3 bases. The germline V gene encodes CDR1 LNHDA and CDR2 SQIVND (reference sequence). The CDR3 runs to 16 residues. Here the CDR3 reads CASINRGGGGTDTQYF. Written as DNA, the CDR3 is TGTGCCAGTATCAATCGGGGGGGCGGTGGTACAGATACGCAGTATTTT. Full variable domain (outside the CDR3, taken from reference TRBV19 and TRBJ2-3): DGGITQSPKYLFRKEGQNVTLSCEQNLNHDAMYWYRQDPGQGLRLIYYSQIVNDFQKGDIAEGYSVSREKKESFPLTVTSAQKNPTAFYLCASINRGGGGTDTQYFGPGTRLTVL.

V usage is TRBV7-2 and J usage is TRBJ2-5; 14 bases match TRBD2. There are 19 residues in the CDR3. With 4 bases clipped from V and 5 bases from J, the junction kept 15 bases outside the gene matches. CDR1 and CDR2 (germline): SGHTA, FQGNSA. CDR3 loop: CASSSPTSGGANWWETQYF. The CDR3 region has the DNA TGTGCCAGCAGCTCTCCGACTAGCGGGGGGGCGAATTGGTGGGAGACCCAGTACTTC.

The table lists this clone with many counts. The chain combines TRBV5-1 with TRBJ2-5, with D possibly being TRBD1 (5 bases). CDR3 length: 13 amino acids. Germline V lookup: CDR1 SGHRS, CDR2 YFSETQ. Trimming took off 7 bases at V and 5 bases at J, with 15 bases between the two ends. DNA of the CDR3: TGCGCCAGCGGGGCCAGCCCGACGGAGACCCAGTACTTC. It specifies CASGASPTETQYF.

J is TRBJ2-7 and V is TRBV7-8, with D possibly TRBD1 on 6 matching bases. CDR3 length: 14 amino acids. Germline CDR1 reads SGHVS; CDR2 reads FQNEAQ. V was trimmed by 4 bases and J by 4 bases, leaving 14 bases between them. CDR3 bases: TGTGCCAGCAGCTCCCAGCGTAGGGGGTACGAGCAGTACTTC. This codes for CASSSQRRGYEQYF.

The gene calls are TRBV6-5 and TRBJ1-1, with a weak D call TRBD1 (5 bases). Trimming pared 7 bases from V and 6 bases from J, leaving 15 bases between. CDR3 size: 13 residues. Germline V gene lookup returns CDR1 MNHEY and CDR2 SVGAGI. This CDR3 reads CASTKSGGAEAFF. CDR3 coding DNA: TGTGCCAGCACCAAATCTGGGGGGGCTGAAGCTTTCTTT.

This clone was counted a few times. The chain links TRBV2 to TRBJ2-5, with 11 positions matching TRBD1. The end of the DNA is better explained by TRBJ2-7, so the J call may be wrong. CDR1 and CDR2 (germline): SNHLY, FYNNEI. This CDR3 has 14 residues. CDR3 in DNA: TGTGCCAGCAGGTTGGGGACAGGGGGCTACGAGCAGTACTTC. This sequence encodes CASRLGTGGYEQYF.

The rearrangement joins TRBV11-2 to TRBJ2-7; D ambiguous. This CDR3 spans 14 amino acids. V lost 0 bases and J 2 bases, leaving 8 bases between the germline ends. In germline, CDR1 is SGHAT, CDR2 FQNNGV. CDR3 nucleotides: TGTGCCAGCAGCTTAGACACTGCGACCTACGAGCAGTACTTC. This codes for CASSLDTATYEQYF.

This clone was counted between two and nine times. The rearrangement links TRBV7-9 to TRBJ1-6; 7 nucleotides agree with TRBD1. This CDR3 region has 14 residues. The germline V gene has CDR1 SEHNR and CDR2 FQNEAQ (reference sequence). With 5 bases clipped from V and 8 bases from J, the junction kept 6 bases outside the gene matches. In nucleotides, the CDR3 is TGTGCCAGCAGCCGACAGGGTACCTATTCACCCCTCCACTTT. It codes for CASSRQGTYSPLHF.

A few counts support this clone. V gene TRBV9 combines with J gene TRBJ1-2; TRBD1 might be the D (5 bases). The V end lost 2 bases, the J end lost 0 bases, and 11 bases lay between the germline ends. CDR1 and CDR2 (germline): SGDLS, YYNGEE. This CDR3 region has 15 residues. DNA for the CDR3: TGTGCCAGCAGCGTTGGGGTAGGGGCTAACTATGGCTACACCTTC. Amino acid sequence: CASSVGVGANYGYTF. The entire variable domain, with the rest obtained from reference TRBV9 and TRBJ1-2, is as follows: DSGVTQTPKHLITATGQRVTLRCSPRSGDLSVYWYQQSLDQGLQFLIQYYNGEERAKGNILERFSAQQFPDLHSELNLSSLELGDSALYFCASSVGVGANYGYTFGSGTRLTVV.

The V gene is TRBV6-5, the J gene TRBJ2-7, with D possibly matching TRBD1 (5 bases). Germline V gene sequence: CDR1 MNHEY, CDR2 SVGAGI. The CDR3 runs 15 residues. Trimming shortened V by 2 bases and J by 5 bases, and 16 bases separated the two germline ends. The CDR3: CASSYRSIRVDEQYF. In nucleotides, the CDR3 is TGTGCCAGCAGTTACCGATCAATCAGGGTGGACGAGCAGTACTTC.

This chain links TRBV6-6 with TRBJ2-3; the D gene is possibly TRBD2 (6 bases). Germline V gene lookup returns CDR1 MNHNY and CDR2 SVGAGI (reference sequence). Trimming removed 7 bases at V and 2 bases at J, with 10 bases between. The CDR3 runs 13 residues. CDR3 sequence: CASMRGVTDTQYF. In DNA, the CDR3 is TGTGCCAGCATGCGGGGTGTCACAGATACGCAGTATTTT.

In this sample, this clone turned up a few times. The rearrangement joins TRBV19 to TRBJ1-1; D gene unclear. The germline V gene encodes CDR1 LNHDA and CDR2 SQIVND (reference sequence). V was trimmed by 4 bases and J by 1 base, leaving 10 bases between them. The CDR3 has 14 residues. In nucleotides, the CDR3 is TGTGCCAGTAGTAACCCCTACGGGAACACTGAAGCTTTCTTT. It is translated as CASSNPYGNTEAFF.

This clone came up a few times. The chain employs TRBV7-2 and TRBJ1-4; D is possibly TRBD1 (6 bases). The CDR3 has 15 residues. The germline V and J ends were trimmed by 6 bases and 10 bases, with 21 bases remaining between them. Germline V gene sequence: CDR1 SGHTA, CDR2 FQGNSA. CDR3 DNA: TGTGCCAGCAGGGACAGCGCAGACCTATCCGGAAAACTGTTTTTT. The encoded protein is CASRDSADLSGKLFF.

Details on this clone: Within the sample, other DNA sequences also encode this same CDR3. The rearrangement uses TRBV7-9 and TRBJ1-2, with 12 positions matching TRBD1. This CDR3 has 17 residues. Per germline, CDR1 SEHNR and CDR2 FQNEAQ (reference sequence). Germline trimming cut 6 bases from V and 4 bases from J; bases unmatched to any gene: 12. CDR3 protein: CASSPGTGGVLGYGYTF. CDR3 sequence (DNA): TGTGCCAGCAGTCCCGGGACAGGGGGCGTTCTGGGCTATGGCTACACCTTC. Full variable domain (missing parts from reference TRBV7-9 and TRBJ1-2): DTGVSQNPRHKITKRGQNVTFRCDPISEHNRLYWYRQTLGQGPEFLTYFQNEAQLEKSRLLSDRFSAERPKGSFSTLEIQRTEQGDSAMYLCASSPGTGGVLGYGYTFGSGTRLTVV.

J is TRBJ2-5 and V is TRBV7-9, with TRBD2 identical over 7 bases. V shed 5 bases and J 4 bases; nucleotides not matched to a gene: 16. The CDR3 length is 17 residues. CDR1 is SEHNR, CDR2 FQNEAQ, per germline (reference sequence). The CDR3 sequence is CASSPGRGGPGGETQYF. CDR3 coding DNA: TGTGCCAGCAGCCCTGGGAGGGGCGGGCCGGGAGGAGAGACCCAGTACTTC.

Many counts were recorded for this clone. The V and J genes are TRBV11-2 and TRBJ2-7; no definite D call. Trimming cost V 1 base and J 5 bases, with 6 bases left between them. The CDR3 is 12 residues long. Germline lookup yields CDR1 SGHAT and CDR2 FQNNGV. CDR3 nucleotides: TGTGCCAGCAGCTTAGTGACACACGAGCAGTACTTC. It encodes CASSLVTHEQYF.

This clone showed up just a few times. The V and J genes are TRBV4-3 and TRBJ2-5; TRBD2 matches at 9 bases. This CDR3 has 18 amino acids. Germline loops: CDR1 LGHNA, CDR2 YSLEER. The J segment lost 5 bases and the V segment lost 2 bases, leaving 15 bases of the junction unmatched. CDR3 nucleotide sequence: TGCGCCAGCAGCCAACGTACCCGCGGGGGGGCCTCGATGGAGACCCAGTACTTC. It encodes CASSQRTRGGASMETQYF.

This CDR3 reads CASSISYSGANVLTF. CDR3 sequence (DNA): TGTGCCAGTAGTATCAGTTACTCTGGGGCCAACGTCCTGACTTTC. The chain is built from TRBV19 and TRBJ2-6; D uncertain. The V gene's germline CDR1 is LNHDA and CDR2 SQIVND (reference sequence). The CDR3 is 15 amino acids. V was pared by 3 bases and J by 0 bases, with 6 bases between.